These 7 T cell receptor beta chains originate from one sample sequenced in a study of radiotherapy plus CTLA-4 blockade in lung cancer. Libraries were prepared by immunoSEQ multiplex PCR; TCRdb keeps only in-frame clonotypes and omits some of them. The data hold roughly 54,000 clones, with roughly 81% observed a single time. The specimen comprised peripheral blood, sampled from a patient treated with radiotherapy plus ipilimumab. Receptors originate from a human donor with non-small cell lung cancer whose response to radiotherapy plus ipilimumab could not be evaluated.

This chain connects TRBV30 to TRBJ2-3; D is uncertain. CDR1 and CDR2 from the germline V gene are GTSNPN and SVGIG (reference sequence). CDR3 length: 12 amino acids. Between the trimmed V and J ends, which lost 2 bases and 8 bases, there was a span of 11 bases. The CDR3 sequence is CAWSLGTGTQYF. CDR3 sequence (DNA): TGTGCCTGGAGTTTGGGTACGGGTACGCAGTATTTT.

About this clone: The junction departs from germline at one end; a sequencing error may be responsible. CDR3 region: CSVRIQTGQLSLQF. DNA of the CDR3: TGCAGCGTACGTATCCAGACAGGGCAGCTTAGCCTCCAATTC. V and J are TRBV29-1 and TRBJ2-7; 7 bases map to TRBD1. The germline V gene has CDR1 SQVTM and CDR2 ANQGSEA. There are 14 residues in the CDR3.

The rearrangement links TRBV27 to TRBJ2-7, with D perhaps TRBD1 (7 bases). Between the trimmed V and J ends, which lost 2 bases and 3 bases, there was a span of 14 bases. Germline V lookup: CDR1 MNHEY, CDR2 SMNVEV (reference sequence). This CDR3 region has 15 residues. CDR3 nucleotides: TGTGCCAGCAGTTTACAGGGGGGCACGTACTACGAGCAGTACTTC. The encoded protein is CASSLQGGTYYEQYF.

J is TRBJ1-1 and V is TRBV28; maybe TRBD1 (6 bases). Trimming cost V 2 bases and J 4 bases, with 14 bases left between them. Germline V lookup: CDR1 MDHEN, CDR2 SYDVKM. This CDR3 is 15 amino acids long. CDR3 region: CASSLLDSRLTEAFF. CDR3 DNA sequence: TGTGCCAGCAGTTTACTGGACAGCCGACTCACTGAAGCTTTCTTT.

This clone was counted only a few times. The J gene is TRBJ1-1, the V gene TRBV6-5; 9 nucleotides align to TRBD1. The CDR3 is made up of 13 amino acids. The V gene's germline CDR1 is MNHEY and CDR2 SVGAGI. With 8 bases clipped from V and 0 bases from J, the junction kept 1 base outside the gene matches. The CDR3 is CASGQGLNTEAFF. As DNA, the CDR3 is TGTGCCAGCGGACAGGGGCTGAACACTGAAGCTTTCTTT.

V usage is TRBV11-2 and J usage is TRBJ1-2; no definite D call. The germline CDR1 and CDR2 sequences are SGHAT and FQNNGV. The CDR3 runs to 13 residues. Trimming took off 5 bases at V and 8 bases at J, with 15 bases between the two ends. Here the CDR3 DNA reads TGTGCCAGCAGCCCACCTATGATCCTCGGCTACACCTTC. Its translation is CASSPPMILGYTF. The entire variable domain, with the rest obtained from reference TRBV11-2 and TRBJ1-2, is as follows: EAGVAQSPRYKIIEKRQSVAFWCNPISGHATLYWYQQILGQGPKLLIQFQNNGVVDDSQLPKDRFSAERLKGVDSTLKIQPAKLEDSAVYLCASSPPMILGYTFGSGTRLTVV.

This rearrangement joins TRBV5-1 to TRBJ2-2; tentatively, D is TRBD1 (6 bases). The CDR3 covers 15 residues. Germline V gene lookup returns CDR1 SGHRS and CDR2 YFSETQ. The germline V and J ends were trimmed by 4 bases and 0 bases, with 10 bases remaining between them. The CDR3 is CASSQGTPNTGELFF. The CDR3 DNA sequence: TGCGCCAGCAGCCAGGGGACACCGAACACCGGGGAGCTGTTTTTT.